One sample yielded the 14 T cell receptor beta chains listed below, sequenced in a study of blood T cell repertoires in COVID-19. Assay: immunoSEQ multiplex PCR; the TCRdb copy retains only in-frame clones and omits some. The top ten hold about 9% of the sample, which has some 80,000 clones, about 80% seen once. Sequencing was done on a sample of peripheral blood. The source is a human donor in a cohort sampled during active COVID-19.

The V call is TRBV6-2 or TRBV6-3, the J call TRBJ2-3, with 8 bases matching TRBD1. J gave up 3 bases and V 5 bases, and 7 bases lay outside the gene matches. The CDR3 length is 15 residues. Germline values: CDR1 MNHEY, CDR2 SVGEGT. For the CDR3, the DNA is TGTGCCAGCAGTACCGGACAGGGAAGGACAGATACGCAGTATTTT. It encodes CASSTGQGRTDTQYF.

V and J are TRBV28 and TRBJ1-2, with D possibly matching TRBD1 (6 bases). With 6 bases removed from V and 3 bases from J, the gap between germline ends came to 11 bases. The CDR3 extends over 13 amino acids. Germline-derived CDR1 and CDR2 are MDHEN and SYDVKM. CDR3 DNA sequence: TGTGCCAGCAGCCGGACAGATTACTATGGCTACACCTTC. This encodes CASSRTDYYGYTF.

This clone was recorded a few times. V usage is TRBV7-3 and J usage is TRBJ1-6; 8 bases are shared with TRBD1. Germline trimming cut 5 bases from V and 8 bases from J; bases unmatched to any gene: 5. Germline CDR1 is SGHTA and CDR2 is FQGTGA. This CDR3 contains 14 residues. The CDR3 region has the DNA TGTGCCAGCAGCATCACAGGGGGGGATTCACCCCTCCACTTT. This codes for CASSITGGDSPLHF. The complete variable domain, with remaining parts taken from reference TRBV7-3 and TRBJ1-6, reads GAGVSQTPSNKVTEKGKYVELRCDPISGHTALYWYRQSLGQGPEFLIYFQGTGAADDSGLPNDRFFAVRPEGSVSTLKIQRTERGDSAVYLCASSITGGDSPLHFGNGTRLTVT.

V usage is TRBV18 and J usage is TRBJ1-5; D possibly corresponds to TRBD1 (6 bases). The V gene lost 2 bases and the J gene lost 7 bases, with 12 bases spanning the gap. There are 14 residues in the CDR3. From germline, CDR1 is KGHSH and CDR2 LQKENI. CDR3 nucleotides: TGTGCCAGCTCACCAGGGGGCCGACAGCAGCCCCAGCATTTT. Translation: CASSPGGRQQPQHF.

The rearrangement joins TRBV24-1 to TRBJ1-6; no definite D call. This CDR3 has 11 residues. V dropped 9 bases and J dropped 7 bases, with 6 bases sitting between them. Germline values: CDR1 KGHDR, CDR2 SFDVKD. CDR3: CATWPNSPLHF. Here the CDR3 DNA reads TGTGCCACCTGGCCAAATTCACCCCTCCACTTT.

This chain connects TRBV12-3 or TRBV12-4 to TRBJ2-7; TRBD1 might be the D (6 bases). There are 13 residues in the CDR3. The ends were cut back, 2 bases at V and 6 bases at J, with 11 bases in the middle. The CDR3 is CASSLKQGSEQYF. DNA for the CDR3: TGTGCCAGCAGTTTAAAACAGGGTAGCGAGCAGTACTTC.

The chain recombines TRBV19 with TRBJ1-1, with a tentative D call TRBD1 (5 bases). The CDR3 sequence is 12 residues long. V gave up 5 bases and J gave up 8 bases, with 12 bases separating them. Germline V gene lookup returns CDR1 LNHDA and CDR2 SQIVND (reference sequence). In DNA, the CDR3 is TGTGCCAGTAGTCCAGGGAAGGGAGAAGCTTTCTTT. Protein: CASSPGKGEAFF. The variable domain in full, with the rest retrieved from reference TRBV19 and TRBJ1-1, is DGGITQSPKYLFRKEGQNVTLSCEQNLNHDAMYWYRQDPGQGLRLIYYSQIVNDFQKGDIAEGYSVSREKKESFPLTVTSAQKNPTAFYLCASSPGKGEAFFGQGTRLTVV.

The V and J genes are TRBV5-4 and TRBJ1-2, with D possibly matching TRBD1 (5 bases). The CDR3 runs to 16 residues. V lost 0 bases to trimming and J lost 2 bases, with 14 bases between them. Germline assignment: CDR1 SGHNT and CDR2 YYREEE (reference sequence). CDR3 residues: CASSLGQPTLNYGYTF. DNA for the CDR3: TGTGCCAGCAGCTTGGGACAGCCTACCCTGAACTATGGCTACACCTTC.

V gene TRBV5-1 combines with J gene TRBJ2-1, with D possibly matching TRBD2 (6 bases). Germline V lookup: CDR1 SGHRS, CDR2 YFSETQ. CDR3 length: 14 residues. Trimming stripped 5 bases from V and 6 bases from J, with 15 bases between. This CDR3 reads CASRGGLQPNEQFF. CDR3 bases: TGCGCCAGCAGGGGGGGACTCCAACCCAATGAGCAGTTCTTC.

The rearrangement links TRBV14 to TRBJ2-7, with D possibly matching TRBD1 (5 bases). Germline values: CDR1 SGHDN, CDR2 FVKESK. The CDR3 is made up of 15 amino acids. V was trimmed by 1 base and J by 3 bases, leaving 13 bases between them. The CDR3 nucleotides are TGTGCCAGCAGCCAAGTAGCAGGGCGTCGCTACGAGCAGTACTTC. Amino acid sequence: CASSQVAGRRYEQYF.

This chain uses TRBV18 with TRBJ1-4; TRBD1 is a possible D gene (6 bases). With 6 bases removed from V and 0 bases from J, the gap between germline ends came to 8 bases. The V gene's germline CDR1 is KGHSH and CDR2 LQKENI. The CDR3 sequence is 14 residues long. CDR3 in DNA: TGTGCCAGCTCGGGGGCGACAACTAATGAAAAACTGTTTTTT. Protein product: CASSGATTNEKLFF.

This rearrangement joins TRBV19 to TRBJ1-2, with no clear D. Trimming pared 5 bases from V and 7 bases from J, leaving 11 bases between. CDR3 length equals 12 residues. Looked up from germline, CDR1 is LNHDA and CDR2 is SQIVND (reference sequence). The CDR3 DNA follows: TGTGCCAGTAGTTCAGGATGGTCTGGCTACACCTTC. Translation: CASSSGWSGYTF. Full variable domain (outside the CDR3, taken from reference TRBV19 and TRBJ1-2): DGGITQSPKYLFRKEGQNVTLSCEQNLNHDAMYWYRQDPGQGLRLIYYSQIVNDFQKGDIAEGYSVSREKKESFPLTVTSAQKNPTAFYLCASSSGWSGYTFGSGTRLTVV.

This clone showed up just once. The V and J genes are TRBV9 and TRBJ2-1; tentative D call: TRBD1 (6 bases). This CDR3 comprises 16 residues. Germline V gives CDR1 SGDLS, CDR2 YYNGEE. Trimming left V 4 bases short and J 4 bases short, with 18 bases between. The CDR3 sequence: CASSSQGQPSYNEQFF. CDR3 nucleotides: TGTGCCAGCAGCTCCCAAGGACAGCCGTCTTACAATGAGCAGTTCTTC. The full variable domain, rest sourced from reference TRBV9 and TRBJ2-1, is DSGVTQTPKHLITATGQRVTLRCSPRSGDLSVYWYQQSLDQGLQFLIQYYNGEERAKGNILERFSAQQFPDLHSELNLSSLELGDSALYFCASSSQGQPSYNEQFFGPGTRLTVL.

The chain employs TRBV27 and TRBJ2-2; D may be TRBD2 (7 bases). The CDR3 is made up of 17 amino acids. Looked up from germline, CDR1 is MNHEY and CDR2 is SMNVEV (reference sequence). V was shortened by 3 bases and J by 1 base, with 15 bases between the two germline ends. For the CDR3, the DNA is TGTGCCAGCAGTTTCCAGGGGAGGGGGAAGAACACCGGGGAGCTGTTTTTT. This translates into CASSFQGRGKNTGELFF.